This T cell receptor beta chain emerged from a study of OX40 agonist ivuxolimab in advanced cancers. Across the whole study: It was permissible to have had prior anti-PD-1, anti-PD-L1 or anti-CTLA-4 therapy, and around 40% had some.

Assay used: immunoSEQ multiplex PCR; TCRdb lists only in-frame clones, some missing. This table holds 100,000 to 150,000 clones, 93% found once. Study outcomes and limitations: Averaging showed that CD8+ T cells had more expanded clones than CD4+ did. Clonal expansion in partial responders at 0.1-3.0 mg/kg ranked among the lowest. There was clonal expansion of CD4+ and CD8+ blood T cells by week 6 at 0.1 to 3.0 mg/kg.

V dropped 5 bases and J dropped 0 bases, with 7 bases sitting between them. The CDR3 sequence is 13 residues long. Germline CDR1 is MNHEY and CDR2 is SVGAGI. This clone turned up a few times. Its target is not known. This sample comprised CD4+ or CD8+ T cells sorted from blood, obtained in a trial of the OX40 agonist ivuxolimab. This TCR derives from an adult with an advanced solid tumor such as melanoma, head and neck, liver or kidney cancer. V usage is TRBV6-5 and J usage is TRBJ1-1; perhaps TRBD1 as D (5 bases). The CDR3 region is CASSRQMNTEAFF. CDR3 DNA: TGTGCCAGCAGTCGACAGATGAACACTGAAGCTTTCTTT.